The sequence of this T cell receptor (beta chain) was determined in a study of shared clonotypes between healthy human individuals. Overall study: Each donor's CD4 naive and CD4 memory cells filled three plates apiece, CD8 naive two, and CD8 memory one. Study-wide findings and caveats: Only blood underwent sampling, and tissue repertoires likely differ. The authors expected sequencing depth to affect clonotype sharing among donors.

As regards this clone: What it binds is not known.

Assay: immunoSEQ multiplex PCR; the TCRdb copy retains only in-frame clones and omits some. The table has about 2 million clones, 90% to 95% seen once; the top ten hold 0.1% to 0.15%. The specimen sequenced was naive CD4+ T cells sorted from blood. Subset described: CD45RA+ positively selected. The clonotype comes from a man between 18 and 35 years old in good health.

CDR3 bases: TGTGCCAGCAGCTCCGGTGCCTGGGATGAGCAGTTCTTC. Protein: CASSSGAWDEQFF. The chain combines TRBV9 with TRBJ2-1, with D unclear. The CDR3 is 13 amino acids. The germline V and J ends were trimmed by 4 bases and 8 bases, with 13 bases remaining between them. Germline CDR1 and CDR2: SGDLS and YYNGEE.